The present entry profiles one TCR beta chain with its context. The antigen it recognizes is unknown. Nothing much larger sits one base from this clone, and base qualities are not available. TCR CDR3 regions were amplified from genomic DNA by multiplex PCR using the deep immunoSEQ assay. Extracted genomic DNA from each cell subset was distributed evenly across all wells of several immunoSEQ 96-well plates, and each plate was treated as a replicate. For sorted subsets, roughly 200 ng genomic DNA, equal to approximately 30,000 T cell genomes, was loaded into each replicate PCR. Purified libraries were quantified with a Qubit 3.0 fluorometer, sized on a Bioanalyzer 2100, and re-quantified with the KAPA Library Quantification kit. Every immunoSEQ 96-well plate was sequenced on a separate single-read 150-cycle Illumina NextSeq 550 flow cell. As for the original processing: The immunoSEQ output contained only junctional sequences without quality scores, so filtering could not match that applied to full-length reads. To assign V/J genes and CDR3, sequences were annotated using PyIR, a Python wrapper for IgBLAST v1.9, with IMGT germline references. Any read was removed if the V/J assignment was weak (E-value above 1e-6), the CDR3 was missing, or the read contained stop codons, out-of-frame junctions, or ambiguous translated residues. V3J clonotypes were defined as sequences sharing an identical inferred V gene, J gene, and CDR3 amino acid sequence. Percentage overlap between repertoires was calculated by dividing the number of shared unique clonotypes by the size of the smaller repertoire. Richness of each repertoire was evaluated using RTK rarefaction, the Chao1 estimator, and Recon v2.1 estimates of unobserved clonotypes. Generation probabilities were computed with OLGA for all TCRbeta clonotypes obtained by the gDNA method from a handful of donors. As stored in TCRdb, this immuneACCESS dataset retains in-frame rearrangements with V and J assigned. A fraction of the clones does not appear; measured against another copy, unresolved V genes explain less than half of the discrepancy, and the remainder lacks a known reason. V and J calls and clone size come straight from that table; D and trimming were deduced from the DNA. The sample table records about 1.4 million clones; approximately 96% of these occur just once. Of the sample, roughly 1.1% is held by the ten largest clones.

These data are taken from a study of shared clonotypes between healthy human individuals (dated by TCRdb to about 2020). For the wider study: The cohort included a few men and a couple of women between 18 and 49 years of age. Per donor, three plates each were used for CD4 naive and CD4 memory, two for CD8 naive, and one for CD8 memory. To estimate repertoire size and how much clonotypes are shared between individuals, the study performed deep sequencing of blood TCR repertoires from a few healthy adults. Different laboratories and diverse techniques were used to prepare libraries and sequence TCR repertoires, to increase sequencing depth and limit assay-specific biases. Each donor's leukapheresis produced roughly between roughly 0.85 and 10 billion PBMCs.

Donors were healthy HIV-negative adults with no recently reported acute infections or vaccinations. Every donor was a Caucasian adult living in Nashville, Tennessee, USA. CD4+ T cells were enriched by magnetic negative selection; naive cells were then positively selected on CD45RA, and the negative fraction formed the memory subset. After blood collection by leukapheresis, PBMCs were isolated using Ficoll-Histopaque density gradient centrifugation and then cryopreserved in the vapor phase of liquid nitrogen. Purity and quantity of every magnetically sorted T cell population were checked by analytical flow cytometry. Each sorted fraction had its genomic DNA isolated and then quantified by UV absorbance on a Nanodrop 2000c. Trimming leaves V shorter by 11 bases and J shorter by 1 base, with the junction holding 4 bases beyond the gene matches. The CDR3, from cysteine to phenylalanine, totals 12 residues. Kept here is only the CDR3 DNA, which spans 36 bases and is read in frame from base 1. CDR1 MNHEY and CDR2 SVGAGI were looked up in the germline V gene.

The investigation overall reported the following: Naive subsets generally had larger estimated clonotype richness than memory subsets. Compared with non-shared clonotypes, clonotypes shared by all four sorted-subset donors had higher generation probabilities. Sampling was limited to blood, and TCR repertoires in tissue likely differ from TCR repertoires in blood. Across four donors, approximately 5% of naive CD4, 3% to 4% of naive CD8, approximately 2.5% of memory CD4, and 0.4% to 0.45% of memory CD8 clonotypes were shared. Pairwise subsampling led to the expectation that sequencing depth would affect the degree of clonotype sharing among donors. The small number of donors limited the genetic and exposure-history diversity represented. Rarefaction of sorted-subset datasets indicated incomplete sequencing despite the large sequencing depth.

This chain joins TRBV6-5 to TRBJ1-1; 7 bases in between match TRBD1. This receptor was taken from a man younger than 45 in good health. The sample consisted of naive CD4+ T cells sorted from blood. According to the study, the label for this sample's cell subset or site signals: CD45RA+ positively selected. The CDR3 region reads CAVRQGNTEAFF. The DNA reads as follows: TGTGCCGTACGACAGGGGAACACTGAAGCTTTCTTT.